This paragraph covers one T cell receptor beta chain sequence. Its antigen is undetermined. The data derive from a study of cytomegalovirus exposure and HLA in healthy donors. Study-level points and caveats: Compared with the approximately 680-donor mean, an Asian-associated ancestry cluster reportedly had fewer N-insertions, according to a later analysis. Reportedly, cytomegalovirus status was diagnosed with high sensitivity and specificity.

Both 60 Vbeta primers and 13 Jbeta primers went into the PCR. The data were produced by immunoSEQ multiplex PCR, yet TCRdb's version contains in-frame clones alone and is incomplete. This table holds about 140,000 clones, approximately 80% found once. The CDR3 has 15 residues. Trimming cost V 1 base and J 4 bases, with 13 bases left between them. CDR1 and CDR2 (germline): SGHVS, FQNEAQ. This receptor was identified in a male donor in good health and CMV-seropositive. The sequencing sample was made of PBMCs. This sequence joins TRBV7-8 and TRBJ1-1; D gene unclear. The CDR3 nucleotides are TGTGCCAGCAGCTTAGGAAGGAGGTTAGGCACTGAAGCTTTCTTT. Residues: CASSLGRRLGTEAFF.